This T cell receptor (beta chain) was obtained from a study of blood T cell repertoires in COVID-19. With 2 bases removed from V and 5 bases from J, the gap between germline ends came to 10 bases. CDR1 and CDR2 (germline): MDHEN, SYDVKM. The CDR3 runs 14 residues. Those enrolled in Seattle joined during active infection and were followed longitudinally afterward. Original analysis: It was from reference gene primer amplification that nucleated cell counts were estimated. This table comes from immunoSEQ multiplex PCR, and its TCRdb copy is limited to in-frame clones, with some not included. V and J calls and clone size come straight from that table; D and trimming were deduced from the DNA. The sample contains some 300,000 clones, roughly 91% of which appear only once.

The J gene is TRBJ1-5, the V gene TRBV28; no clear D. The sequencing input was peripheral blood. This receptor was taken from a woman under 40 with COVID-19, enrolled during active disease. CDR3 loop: CASSLGRVDQPQHF. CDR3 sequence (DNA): TGTGCCAGCAGTTTAGGTCGGGTCGATCAGCCCCAGCATTTT.